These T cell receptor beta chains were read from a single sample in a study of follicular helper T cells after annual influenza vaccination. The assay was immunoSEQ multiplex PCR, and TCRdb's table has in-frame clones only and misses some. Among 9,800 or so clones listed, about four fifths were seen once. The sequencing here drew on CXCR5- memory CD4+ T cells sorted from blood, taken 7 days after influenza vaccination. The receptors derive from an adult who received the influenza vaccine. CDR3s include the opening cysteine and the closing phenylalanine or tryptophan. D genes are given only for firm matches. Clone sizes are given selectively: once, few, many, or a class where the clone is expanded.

DNA: TGTGCCAGCAGCGAATGGGGGGGTTATGGCTACACCTTC
CDR3: CASSEWGGYGYTF
J: TRBJ1-2
D: .
V: TRBV11-3
size: .

DNA: TGCGCCAGCAGCCACAGCTGGAGAGATTCTAATGAAAAACTGTTTTTT
CDR3: CASSHSWRDSNEKLFF
J: TRBJ1-4
D: .
V: TRBV4-3
size: .

DNA: TGTGCCAGCAGCTTGACCAACCGCGGGGGATACACTGAAGCTTTCTTT
CDR3: CASSLTNRGGYTEAFF
J: TRBJ1-1
D: .
V: TRBV5-5
size: .

DNA: TGCGCCAGCAGTCTTCTGACTTCACAAACAGATACGCAGTATTTT
CDR3: CASSLLTSQTDTQYF
J: TRBJ2-3
D: .
V: TRBV5-1
size: .

DNA: TGTGCCACTAGACAGGGAGACTATGGCTACACCTTC
CDR3: CATRQGDYGYTF
J: TRBJ1-2
D: TRBD1
V: TRBV6-6
size: .

DNA: TGTGCCAGCAGCCAAGTTCTACAGACAGGCGAGCAGTACTTC
CDR3: CASSQVLQTGEQYF
J: TRBJ2-7
D: .
V: TRBV14
size: few

DNA: TGTGCCAGCAGCCCCTCAGGGGATCGGAGCACCATATATTTT
CDR3: CASSPSGDRSTIYF
J: TRBJ1-3
D: .
V: TRBV4-2
size: .

DNA: TGTGCCAGCAGCCTTACAGGTGACCTAACCTACGAGCAGTACTTC
CDR3: CASSLTGDLTYEQYF
J: TRBJ2-7
D: .
V: TRBV11-3
size: .

DNA: TGTGCCAGCAGTAGACAGAGAGCTAACTATGGCTACACCTTC
CDR3: CASSRQRANYGYTF
J: TRBJ1-2
D: .
V: TRBV6-5
size: once

DNA: TGTGCCAGCAGCTTGAGAGCGGATCAGCCCCAGCATTTT
CDR3: CASSLRADQPQHF
J: TRBJ1-5
D: .
V: TRBV7-9
size: .

DNA: TGTGCCAGCAGTTTTCTCCCCAGCGGGGGTTACGAGCAGTACTTC
CDR3: CASSFLPSGGYEQYF
J: TRBJ2-7
D: TRBD2
V: TRBV27
size: .

DNA: TGTGCCAGCAGCTCGCGACAGACCGGGGAGCTGTTTTTT
CDR3: CASSSRQTGELFF
J: TRBJ2-2
D: .
V: TRBV5-4
size: .

DNA: TGTGCCAGCAGCTTGGGGTACGAGACCCAGTACTTC
CDR3: CASSLGYETQYF
J: TRBJ2-5
D: .
V: TRBV7-2
size: .

DNA: TGTGCCAGTAGTATAGGCGGGACTAACATCGGCGAGCAGTACTTC
CDR3: CASSIGGTNIGEQYF
J: TRBJ2-7
D: TRBD2
V: TRBV19
size: few

DNA: TGTGCCAGCTCACCACGAAGGGACACTGAAGCTTTCTTT
CDR3: CASSPRRDTEAFF
J: TRBJ1-1
D: .
V: TRBV18
size: .

DNA: TGTGCCAGCAGTGAATTTGACAGGAGGGACACTGAAGCTTTCTTT
CDR3: CASSEFDRRDTEAFF
J: TRBJ1-1
D: .
V: TRBV25-1
size: .

DNA: TGTGCCAGCAGCTTAGTTAGGACAGGGGATCGATCCCTCCACTTT
CDR3: CASSLVRTGDRSLHF
J: TRBJ1-6
D: TRBD1
V: TRBV11-2
size: .

DNA: TGTGCCAGCAGCGCCGGGACGGACACAGATACGCAGTATTTT
CDR3: CASSAGTDTDTQYF
J: TRBJ2-3
D: .
V: TRBV7-7
size: few

DNA: TGCGCCAGCAGCCAGCCGGGACACCGCAACTATGGCTACACCTTC
CDR3: CASSQPGHRNYGYTF
J: TRBJ1-2
D: .
V: TRBV4-3
size: .

DNA: TGTGCCAGCAGCTTCGGACAGGGCGGGTCAGATACGCAGTATTTT
CDR3: CASSFGQGGSDTQYF
J: TRBJ2-3
D: TRBD1
V: TRBV7-3
size: .

DNA: TGTGCCGGGGTCAATCACGTTAACGCTGAAGCTTTCTTT
CDR3: CAGVNHVNAEAFF
J: TRBJ1-1
D: .
V: TRBV6-1
size: once

DNA: TGTGCCACCAGCAAACGGACTAGCGGGGGGGCAACAGATACGCAGTATTTT
CDR3: CATSKRTSGGATDTQYF
J: TRBJ2-3
D: TRBD2
V: TRBV15
size: .

DNA: TGTGCCAGCAGCGTGGGGACTAGCGGACCTAGCACAGATACGCAGTATTTT
CDR3: CASSVGTSGPSTDTQYF
J: TRBJ2-3
D: TRBD2
V: TRBV9
size: .

DNA: TGTGCCAGTATGGGGGTCAGGGGACGGACTGAAGCTTTCTTT
CDR3: CASMGVRGRTEAFF
J: TRBJ1-1
D: .
V: TRBV19
size: .

DNA: TGTGCCAGCAGGACTAGGGTAGCGGGGGGCGGCGAGCAGTTCTTC
CDR3: CASRTRVAGGGEQFF
J: TRBJ2-1
D: TRBD2
V: TRBV6-5
size: .

DNA: TGTGCCAGCAGCGTAGCTCGCGGACTAGCGGGCCTTAATGAGCAGTTCTTC
CDR3: CASSVARGLAGLNEQFF
J: TRBJ2-1
D: TRBD2
V: TRBV9
size: .

DNA: TGTGCCAGCAGCACTCGGACTAGGTTGGGCACCGGGGAGCTGTTTTTT
CDR3: CASSTRTRLGTGELFF
J: TRBJ2-2
D: TRBD2
V: TRBV11-2
size: .

DNA: TGCGCCAGCAGCCTGTTAGGGGCCAACGTCCTGACTTTC
CDR3: CASSLLGANVLTF
J: TRBJ2-6
D: .
V: TRBV4-1
size: .

DNA: TGTGCCAGCAGCCGTGCTACAGGTTTGACTGAAGCTTTCTTT
CDR3: CASSRATGLTEAFF
J: TRBJ1-1
D: .
V: TRBV11-3
size: .